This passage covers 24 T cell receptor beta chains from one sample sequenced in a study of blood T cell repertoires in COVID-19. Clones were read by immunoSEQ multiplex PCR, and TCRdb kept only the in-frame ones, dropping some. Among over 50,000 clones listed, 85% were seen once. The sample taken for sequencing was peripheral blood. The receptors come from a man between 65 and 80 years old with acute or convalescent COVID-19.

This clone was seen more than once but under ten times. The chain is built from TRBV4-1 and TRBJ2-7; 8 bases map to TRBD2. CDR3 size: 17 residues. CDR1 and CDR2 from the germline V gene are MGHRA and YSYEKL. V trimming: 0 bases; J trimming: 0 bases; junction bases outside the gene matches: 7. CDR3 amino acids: CASSQDSQRGLSYEQYF. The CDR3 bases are TGCGCCAGCAGCCAAGATTCCCAGCGGGGGCTCTCCTACGAGCAGTACTTC.

CDR3 residues: CASSPTGGPEAFF. The CDR3 DNA follows: TGTGCCAGCAGTCCTACAGGGGGCCCTGAAGCTTTCTTT. This chain uses TRBV2 with TRBJ1-1; 9 bases agree with TRBD1. After removal of 5 bases from V and 6 bases from J, the junction contained 4 bases not matched to a gene. The CDR3 loop spans 13 amino acids. CDR1 and CDR2 from the germline V gene are SNHLY and FYNNEI.

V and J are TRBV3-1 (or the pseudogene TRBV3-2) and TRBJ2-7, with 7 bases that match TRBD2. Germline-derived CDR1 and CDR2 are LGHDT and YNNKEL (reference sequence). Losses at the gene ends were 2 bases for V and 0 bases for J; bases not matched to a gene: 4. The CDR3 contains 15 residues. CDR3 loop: CASSQLGGGSYEQYF. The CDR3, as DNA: TGTGCCAGCAGCCAACTGGGGGGGGGCTCCTACGAGCAGTACTTC.

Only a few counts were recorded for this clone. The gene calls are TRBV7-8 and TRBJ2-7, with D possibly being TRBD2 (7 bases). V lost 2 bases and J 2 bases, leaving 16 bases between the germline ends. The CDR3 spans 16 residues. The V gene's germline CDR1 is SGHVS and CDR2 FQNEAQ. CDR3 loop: CASSLSGGLLAYEQYF. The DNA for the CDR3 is TGTGCCAGCAGCTTATCCGGGGGGCTACTAGCCTACGAGCAGTACTTC.

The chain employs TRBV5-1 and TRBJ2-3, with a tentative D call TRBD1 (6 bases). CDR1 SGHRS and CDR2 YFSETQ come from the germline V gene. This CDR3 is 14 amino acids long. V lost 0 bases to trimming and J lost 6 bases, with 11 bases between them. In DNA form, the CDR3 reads TGCGCCAGCAGCTTGGGACAGGCCGTCGATACGCAGTATTTT. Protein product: CASSLGQAVDTQYF.

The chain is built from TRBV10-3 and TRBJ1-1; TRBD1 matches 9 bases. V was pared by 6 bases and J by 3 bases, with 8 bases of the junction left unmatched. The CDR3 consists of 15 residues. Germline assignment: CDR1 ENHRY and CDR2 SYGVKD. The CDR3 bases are TGTGCCATCAGGGGGGACAGGGCCGTGGACACTGAAGCTTTCTTT. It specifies CAIRGDRAVDTEAFF.

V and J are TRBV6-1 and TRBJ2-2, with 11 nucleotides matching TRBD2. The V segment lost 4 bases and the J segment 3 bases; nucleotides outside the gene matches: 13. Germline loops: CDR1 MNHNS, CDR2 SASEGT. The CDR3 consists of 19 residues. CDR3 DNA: TGTGCCAGCAGTGCCCAGAGGGCTAGCGGGGGGTCTTACACCGGGGAGCTGTTTTTT. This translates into CASSAQRASGGSYTGELFF.

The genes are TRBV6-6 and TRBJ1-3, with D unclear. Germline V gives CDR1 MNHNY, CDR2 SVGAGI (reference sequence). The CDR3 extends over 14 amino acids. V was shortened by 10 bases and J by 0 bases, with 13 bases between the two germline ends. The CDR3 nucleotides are TGTGCCACTGCGCAGTGGGCCTCTGGAAACACCATATATTTT. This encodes CATAQWASGNTIYF.

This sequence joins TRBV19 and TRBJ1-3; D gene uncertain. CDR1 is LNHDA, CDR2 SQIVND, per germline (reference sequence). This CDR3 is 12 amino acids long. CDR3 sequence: CGAASSGNTIYF. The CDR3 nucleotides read TGTGGGGCAGCCAGCTCTGGAAACACCATATATTTT.

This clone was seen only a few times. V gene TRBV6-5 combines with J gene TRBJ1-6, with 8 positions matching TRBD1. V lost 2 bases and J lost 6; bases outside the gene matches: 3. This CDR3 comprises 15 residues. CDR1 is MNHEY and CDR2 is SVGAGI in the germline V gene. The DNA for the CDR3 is TGTGCCAGCAGTTACCCCGGACAGGGTAATTCACCCCTCCACTTT. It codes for CASSYPGQGNSPLHF.

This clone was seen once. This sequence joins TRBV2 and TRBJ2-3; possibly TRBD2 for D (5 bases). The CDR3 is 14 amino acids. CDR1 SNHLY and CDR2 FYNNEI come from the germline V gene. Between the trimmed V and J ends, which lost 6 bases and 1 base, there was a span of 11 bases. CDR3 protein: CASSAGVRTDTQYF. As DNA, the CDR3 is TGTGCCAGCAGCGCCGGGGTTCGCACAGATACGCAGTATTTT.

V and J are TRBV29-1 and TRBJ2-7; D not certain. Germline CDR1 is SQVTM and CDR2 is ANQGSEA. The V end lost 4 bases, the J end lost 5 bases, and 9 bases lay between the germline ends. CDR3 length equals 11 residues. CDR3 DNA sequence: TGCAGCGTTGCTAAGTTCAACGAGCAGTACTTC. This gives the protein CSVAKFNEQYF.

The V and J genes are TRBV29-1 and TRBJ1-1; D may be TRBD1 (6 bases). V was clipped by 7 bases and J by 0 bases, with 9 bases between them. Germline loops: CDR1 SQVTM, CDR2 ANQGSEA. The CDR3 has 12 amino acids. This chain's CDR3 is CSADRMNTEAFF. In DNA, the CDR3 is TGCAGCGCCGACAGGATGAACACTGAAGCTTTCTTT.

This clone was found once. CDR3 in DNA: TGTGCCAGCAGGACGGGACAAGGATATGGCTACACCTTC. As protein: CASRTGQGYGYTF. The chain recombines TRBV6-5 with TRBJ1-2, with D perhaps matching TRBD1 (6 bases). Germline CDR1 is MNHEY and CDR2 is SVGAGI. The CDR3 sequence is 13 residues long. V was trimmed by 6 bases and J by 5 bases, leaving 13 bases between them.

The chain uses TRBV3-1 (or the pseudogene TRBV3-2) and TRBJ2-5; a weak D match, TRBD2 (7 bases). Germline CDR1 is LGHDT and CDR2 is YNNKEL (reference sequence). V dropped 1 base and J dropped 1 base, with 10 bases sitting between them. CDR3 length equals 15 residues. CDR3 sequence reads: CASSQGRGPQETQYF. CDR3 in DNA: TGTGCCAGCAGCCAAGGGCGGGGGCCCCAAGAGACCCAGTACTTC.

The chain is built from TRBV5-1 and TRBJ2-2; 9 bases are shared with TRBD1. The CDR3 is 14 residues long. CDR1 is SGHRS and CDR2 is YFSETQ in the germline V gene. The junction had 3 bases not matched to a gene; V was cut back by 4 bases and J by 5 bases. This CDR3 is CASSGGQGTGELFF. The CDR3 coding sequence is TGCGCCAGCAGCGGGGGACAGGGAACCGGGGAGCTGTTTTTT. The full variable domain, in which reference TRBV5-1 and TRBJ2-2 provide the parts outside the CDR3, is KAGVTQTPRYLIKTRGQQVTLSCSPISGHRSVSWYQQTPGQGLQFLFEYFSETQRNKGNFPGRFSGRQFSNSRSEMNVSTLELGDSALYLCASSGGQGTGELFFGEGSRLTVL.

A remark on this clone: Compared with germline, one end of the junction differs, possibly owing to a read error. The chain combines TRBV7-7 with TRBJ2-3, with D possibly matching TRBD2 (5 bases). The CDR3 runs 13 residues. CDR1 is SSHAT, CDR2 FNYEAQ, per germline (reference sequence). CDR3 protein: CASSLGSKDTQYF. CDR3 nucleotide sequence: TGTGCTAGCAGCTTAGGGAGCAAAGATACGCAGTATTTT.

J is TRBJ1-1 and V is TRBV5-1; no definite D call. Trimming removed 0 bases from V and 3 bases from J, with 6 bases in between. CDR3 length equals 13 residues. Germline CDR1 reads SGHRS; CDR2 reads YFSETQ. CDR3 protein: CASSLVAYTEAFF. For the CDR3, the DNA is TGCGCCAGCAGCTTGGTGGCTTACACTGAAGCTTTCTTT.

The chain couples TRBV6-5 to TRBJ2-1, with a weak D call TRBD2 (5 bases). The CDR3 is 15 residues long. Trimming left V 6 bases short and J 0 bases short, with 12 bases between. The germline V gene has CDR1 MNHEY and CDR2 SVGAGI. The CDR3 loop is CASSRRGGSYNEQFF. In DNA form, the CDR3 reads TGTGCCAGCAGCCGACGGGGTGGCTCCTACAATGAGCAGTTCTTC.

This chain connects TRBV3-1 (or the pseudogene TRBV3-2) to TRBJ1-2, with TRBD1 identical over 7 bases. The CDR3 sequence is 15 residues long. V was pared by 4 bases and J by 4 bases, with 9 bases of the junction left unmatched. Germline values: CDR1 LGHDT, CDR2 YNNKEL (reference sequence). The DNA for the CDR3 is TGTGCCAGCAGCCCCACCGGGACAGCTCTCTATGGCTACACCTTC. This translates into CASSPTGTALYGYTF.

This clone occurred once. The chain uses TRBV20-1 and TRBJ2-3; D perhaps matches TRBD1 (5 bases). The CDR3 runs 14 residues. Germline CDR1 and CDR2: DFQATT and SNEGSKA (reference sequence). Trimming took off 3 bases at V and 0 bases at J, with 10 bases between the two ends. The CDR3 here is CSASHQGSTDTQYF. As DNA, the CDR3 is TGCAGTGCTAGTCACCAGGGTAGCACAGATACGCAGTATTTT.

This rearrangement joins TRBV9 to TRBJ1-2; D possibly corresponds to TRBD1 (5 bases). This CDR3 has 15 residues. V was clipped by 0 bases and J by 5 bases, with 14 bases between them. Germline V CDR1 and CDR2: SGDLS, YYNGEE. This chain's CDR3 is CASSVGGAEEYGYTF. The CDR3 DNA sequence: TGTGCCAGCAGCGTAGGCGGGGCGGAGGAGTATGGCTACACCTTC.

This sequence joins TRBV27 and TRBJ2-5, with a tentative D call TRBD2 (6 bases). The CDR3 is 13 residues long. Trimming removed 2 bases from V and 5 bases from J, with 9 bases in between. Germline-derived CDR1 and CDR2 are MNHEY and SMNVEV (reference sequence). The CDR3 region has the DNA TGTGCCAGCAGTTTAACTAGCCACGAGACCCAGTACTTC. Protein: CASSLTSHETQYF.

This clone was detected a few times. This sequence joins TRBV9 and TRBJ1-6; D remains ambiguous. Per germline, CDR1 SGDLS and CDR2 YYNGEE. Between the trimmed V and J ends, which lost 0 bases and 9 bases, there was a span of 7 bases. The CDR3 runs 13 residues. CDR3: CASSVGERSPLHF. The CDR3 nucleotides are TGTGCCAGCAGCGTAGGAGAACGTTCACCCCTCCACTTT.